This T cell receptor (beta chain) was sequenced for a study of CD4+ T cells in melanoma. Assay: immunoSEQ multiplex PCR; the TCRdb copy retains only in-frame clones and omits some. The top ten clones hold approximately 4% of a sample with about 21,000 clones, 82% of them seen once. Germline V CDR1 and CDR2: MNHNS, SASEGT. This CDR3 is 15 amino acids long. V was clipped by 6 bases and J by 5 bases; unmatched bases: 9. The sequenced sample was cells from a culture (not recorded whether cultured in vitro). The V call is TRBV6-1, the J call TRBJ2-5; 10 bases are shared with TRBD2. The receptor's source is a human donor with melanoma. The CDR3 loop reads CASRWSSGGRETQYF. The CDR3 DNA is TGTGCCAGCAGATGGAGTAGCGGGGGGAGGGAGACCCAGTACTTC.